The rows below give T cell receptor beta chains drawn from one sample of a study of regulatory T cells in long-lasting Graves disease. TCRdb called the multiplex PCR reads again in MiXCR, with one record for every CDR3 protein. The sample includes roughly 350,000 distinct CDR3 sequences, over 15% of them seen just once. The sample was also linked to a second study, of T cells in Graves' hyperthyroidism and ophthalmopathy.

This sample comprised peripheral blood mononuclear cells (PBMCs), obtained at new diagnosis, from a patient treated with antithyroid drugs. The source is a man aged 35 to 55 with Graves disease. The CDR3 runs from the conserved cysteine through the conserved F or W. The D gene is left open where the match is weak. Not every row has a clone size; where given, it reads once, few, many or a size class.

abundance	d_gene	v_gene	j_gene	CDR3aa	CDR3nt
many	-	TRBV30	TRBJ2-1	CAWSWDTFSYNEQFF	TGTGCCTGGAGTTGGGACACCTTCTCCTACAATGAGCAGTTCTTC
many	-	TRBV20-1	TRBJ2-3	CTGHPEGRADTQYF	TGCACAGGTCACCCCGAGGGTCGGGCTGATACGCAGTATTTT
many	-	TRBV30	TRBJ2-1	CAWSASTYNEQFF	TGTGCCTGGAGTGCGTCGACTTACAATGAGCAGTTCTTC
many	TRBD1	TRBV6-1	TRBJ1-1	CASRGDRGLTEAFF	TGTGCCAGCAGGGGAGACAGGGGATTGACTGAAGCTTTCTTT
-	TRBD1	TRBV28	TRBJ1-2	CATKSGTAYGYTF	TGTGCCACCAAGTCCGGGACAGCGTATGGCTACACCTTC
many	-	TRBV7-9	TRBJ2-2	CASSTLLDSATGELFF	TGTGCCAGCAGCACCTTACTTGACAGCGCCACCGGGGAGCTGTTTTTT
few	-	TRBV6-1	TRBJ1-5	CATQLGASNQPQHF	TGTGCCACACAGCTGGGAGCTAGCAATCAGCCCCAGCATTTT
once	-	TRBV29-1	TRBJ2-7	CSGDRNPYEQYF	TGCAGCGGAGACCGAAACCCCTACGAGCAGTACTTC
few	-	TRBV11-2	TRBJ1-3	CASSLGPSSGNTIYF	TGTGCCAGCAGCTTAGGTCCGAGCTCTGGAAACACCATATATTTT
few	-	TRBV5-1	TRBJ1-4	CASSLAPGKGDEKLFF	TGCGCCAGCAGCTTGGCCCCCGGGAAGGGGGATGAAAAACTGTTTTTT
many	TRBD1	TRBV3-1	TRBJ1-1	CASSQAGTGKPTEAFF	TGTGCCAGCAGCCAAGCTGGGACAGGGAAACCGACTGAAGCTTTCTTT
few	-	TRBV7-3	TRBJ2-1	CASRTPGAGRSYNEQFF	TGTGCCAGCAGGACTCCAGGGGCGGGGCGATCCTACAATGAGCAGTTCTTC
-	TRBD2	TRBV29-1	TRBJ2-7	CSVGGGQSYEQYF	TGCAGCGTCGGGGGGGGGCAATCCTACGAGCAGTACTTC
many	-	TRBV2	TRBJ1-1	CASRGGVLNTEAFF	TGTGCCAGCAGGGGGGGAGTCCTGAACACTGAAGCTTTCTTT
-	-	TRBV6-2/TRBV6-3	TRBJ2-3	CASSEAVRGGDTQYF	TGTGCCAGCAGTGAAGCGGTCAGGGGGGGAGATACGCAGTATTTT
many	TRBD1	TRBV25-1	TRBJ2-3	CASTLQGADTQYF	TGTGCCAGCACCTTACAGGGGGCAGATACGCAGTATTTT
many	-	TRBV2	TRBJ2-6	CASSRDRTSGANVLTF	TGTGCCAGCAGTCGGGACCGGACCTCTGGGGCCAACGTCCTGACTTTC
many	-	TRBV20-1	TRBJ2-3	CSAGTVPTQYF	TGCAGTGCTGGGACGGTCCCTACGCAGTATTTT
few	-	TRBV6-2/TRBV6-3	TRBJ1-2	CASRSTQGVGYGYTF	TGTGCCAGCCGATCTACACAGGGAGTAGGCTATGGCTACACCTTC
many	TRBD2	TRBV7-3	TRBJ2-1	CASSAGLATYNEQFF	TGTGCCAGCAGCGCGGGACTAGCCACCTACAATGAGCAGTTCTTC
-	TRBD1	TRBV5-1	TRBJ2-7	CASSQTGTGRYEQYF	TGCGCCAGCAGCCAAACCGGGACAGGACGCTACGAGCAGTACTTC
many	-	TRBV28	TRBJ1-5	CASSLSPINQPQHF	TGTGCCAGCAGTTTATCGCCCATCAATCAGCCCCAGCATTTT
many	-	TRBV30	TRBJ2-3	CAWSPRLAGTDTQYF	TGTGCCTGGAGTCCCCGGCTAGCAGGCACAGATACGCAGTATTTT
-	-	TRBV7-9	TRBJ2-7	CASSWIETGHPYEQYF	TGTGCCAGCAGCTGGATTGAAACGGGGCACCCCTACGAGCAGTACTTC
many	-	TRBV12-3/TRBV12-4	TRBJ2-2	CASKKDINTGELFF	TGTGCCAGCAAAAAAGACATCAACACCGGGGAGCTGTTTTTT
many	TRBD1	TRBV24-1	TRBJ2-3	CATSEPGQGLADTQYF	TGTGCCACCAGTGAACCTGGACAGGGTTTGGCAGATACGCAGTATTTT
many	-	TRBV28	TRBJ1-5	CASSLLGQVLHSNQPQHF	TGTGCCAGCAGTTTACTTGGGCAGGTGCTCCATAGCAATCAGCCCCAGCATTTT
many	-	TRBV28	TRBJ1-2	CASSLTPGDYGYTF	TGTGCCAGCAGTTTAACCCCAGGAGACTATGGCTACACCTTC
few	-	TRBV5-1	TRBJ2-6	CASSLSPGAGANVLTF	TGCGCCAGCAGCTTGTCGCCAGGGGCTGGGGCCAACGTCCTGACTTTC
-	-	TRBV12-3/TRBV12-4	TRBJ2-3	CASGRRTDTQYF	TGTGCCAGCGGTCGGCGCACAGATACGCAGTATTTT
many	-	TRBV18	TRBJ2-1	CASSRAQTYNEQFF	TGTGCCAGCTCGAGGGCTCAAACCTACAATGAGCAGTTCTTC
many	TRBD2	TRBV20-1	TRBJ2-1	CSATSGGGDEQFF	TGCAGTGCTACTAGCGGGGGGGGGGATGAGCAGTTCTTC
many	-	TRBV18	TRBJ2-3	CASSPNSNIADTQYF	TGTGCCAGCTCACCAAACTCGAATATTGCAGATACGCAGTATTTT
many	-	TRBV29-1	TRBJ2-7	CSVVWAYEQYF	TGCAGCGTTGTTTGGGCCTACGAGCAGTACTTC
-	-	TRBV5-1	TRBJ1-6	CASSLDGLYNSPLHF	TGCGCCAGCAGCTTGGACGGGCTCTATAATTCACCCCTCCACTTT
-	-	TRBV2	TRBJ2-1	CASLEQGVEQFF	TGTGCCAGCCTGGAGCAGGGTGTTGAGCAGTTCTTC
-	-	TRBV3-1	TRBJ2-5	CASSSTVGETQYF	TGTGCCAGCAGCTCAACTGTAGGAGAGACCCAGTACTTC
many	-	TRBV9	TRBJ2-1	CASSPRERTYNEQFF	TGTGCCAGCAGCCCACGGGAGCGCACCTACAATGAGCAGTTCTTC
many	TRBD2	TRBV7-3	TRBJ2-3	CASSLGTSGGGDTQYF	TGTGCCAGCAGCCTAGGGACTAGCGGGGGAGGGGATACGCAGTATTTT
many	-	TRBV28	TRBJ1-5	CAINKGGIYQPQHF	TGTGCCATCAACAAAGGGGGAATCTATCAGCCCCAGCATTTT
many	TRBD1	TRBV20-1	TRBJ1-1	CSARTGGTEAFF	TGCAGTGCAAGGACAGGAGGGACTGAAGCTTTCTTT
few	-	TRBV6-2/TRBV6-3	TRBJ2-2	CASSYFSDGTGELFF	TGTGCCAGCAGTTATTTTAGCGACGGCACCGGGGAGCTGTTTTTT
-	-	TRBV7-9	TRBJ2-5	CASSLARAEQETQYF	TGTGCCAGCAGCTTAGCCAGGGCGGAACAAGAGACCCAGTACTTC
many	-	TRBV24-1	TRBJ1-5	CATGDQWPQHF	TGTGCCACGGGGGATCAATGGCCCCAGCATTTT
-	TRBD2	TRBV19	TRBJ2-1	CASGVAGVTYNEQFF	TGTGCCAGTGGGGTAGCGGGAGTAACCTACAATGAGCAGTTCTTC
many	-	TRBV7-6	TRBJ2-5	CASSHIYNQETQYF	TGTGCCAGCAGCCATATATATAACCAAGAGACCCAGTACTTC